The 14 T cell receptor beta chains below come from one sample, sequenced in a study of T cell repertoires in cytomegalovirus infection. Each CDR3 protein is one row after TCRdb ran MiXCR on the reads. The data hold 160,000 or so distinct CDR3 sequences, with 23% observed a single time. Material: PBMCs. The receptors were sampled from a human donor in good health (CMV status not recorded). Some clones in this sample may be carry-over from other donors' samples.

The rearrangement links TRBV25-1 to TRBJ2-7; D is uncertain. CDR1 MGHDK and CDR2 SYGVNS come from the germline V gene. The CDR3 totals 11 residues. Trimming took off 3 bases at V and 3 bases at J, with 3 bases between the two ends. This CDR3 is CASSEYYEQYF. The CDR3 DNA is TGTGCCAGCAGTGAGTACTACGAGCAGTACTTC.

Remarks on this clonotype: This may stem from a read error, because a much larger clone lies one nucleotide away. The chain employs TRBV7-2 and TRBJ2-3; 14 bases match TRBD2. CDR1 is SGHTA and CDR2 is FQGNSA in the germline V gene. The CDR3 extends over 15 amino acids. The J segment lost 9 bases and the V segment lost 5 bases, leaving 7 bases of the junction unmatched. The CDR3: CASSVGTSGGGTQYF. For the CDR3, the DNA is TGTGCCAGCAGCGTCGGGACTAGCGGGGGAGGGACGCAGTATTTT.

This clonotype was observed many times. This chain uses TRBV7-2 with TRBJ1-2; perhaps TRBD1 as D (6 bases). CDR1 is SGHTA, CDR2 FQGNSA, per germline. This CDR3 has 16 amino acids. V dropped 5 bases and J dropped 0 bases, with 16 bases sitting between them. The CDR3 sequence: CASSLGGTQANYGYTF. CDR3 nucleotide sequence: TGTGCCAGCAGCCTAGGGGGGACTCAGGCTAACTATGGCTACACCTTC.

CDR3 sequence: CASSSGDSPQETQYF. CDR3 coding DNA: TGCGCCAGCAGCTCCGGGGACAGCCCACAAGAGACCCAGTACTTC. The rearrangement joins TRBV5-1 to TRBJ2-5; 7 bases are a match to TRBD1. The CDR3 contains 15 residues. Trimming cost V 3 bases and J 2 bases; bases outside gene matches: 7. Germline V gene data show CDR1 as SGHRS and CDR2 as YFSETQ.

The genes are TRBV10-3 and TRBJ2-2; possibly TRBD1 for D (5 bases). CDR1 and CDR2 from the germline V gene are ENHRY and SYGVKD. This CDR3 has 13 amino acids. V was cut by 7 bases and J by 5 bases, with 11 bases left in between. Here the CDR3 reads CAIKGEGTGELFF. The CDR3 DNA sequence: TGTGCCATCAAAGGGGAAGGGACCGGGGAGCTGTTTTTT.

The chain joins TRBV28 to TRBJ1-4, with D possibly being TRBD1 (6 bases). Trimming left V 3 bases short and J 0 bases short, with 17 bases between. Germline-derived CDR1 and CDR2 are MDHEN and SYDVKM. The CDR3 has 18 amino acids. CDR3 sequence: CASSFTGPRVATNEKLFF. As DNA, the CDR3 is TGTGCCAGCAGTTTTACAGGGCCGCGGGTGGCAACTAATGAAAAACTGTTTTTT. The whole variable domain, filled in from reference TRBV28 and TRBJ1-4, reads DVKVTQSSRYLVKRTGEKVFLECVQDMDHENMFWYRQDPGLGLRLIYFSYDVKMKEKGDIPEGYSVSREKKERFSLILESASTNQTSMYLCASSFTGPRVATNEKLFFGSGTQLSVL.

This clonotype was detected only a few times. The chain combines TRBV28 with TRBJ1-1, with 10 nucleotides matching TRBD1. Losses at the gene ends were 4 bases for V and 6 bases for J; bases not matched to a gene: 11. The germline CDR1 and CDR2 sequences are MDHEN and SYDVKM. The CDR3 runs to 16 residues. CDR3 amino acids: CASSSMGGQGYAEAFF. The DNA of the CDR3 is TGTGCCAGCAGTTCCATGGGGGGACAGGGGTACGCTGAAGCTTTCTTT.

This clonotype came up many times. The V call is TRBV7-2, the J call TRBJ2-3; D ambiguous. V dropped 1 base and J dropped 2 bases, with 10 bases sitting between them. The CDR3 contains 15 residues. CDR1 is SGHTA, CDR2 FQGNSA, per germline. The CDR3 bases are TGTGCCAGCAGCTTAGGGGCAGGCCACACAGATACGCAGTATTTT. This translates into CASSLGAGHTDTQYF.

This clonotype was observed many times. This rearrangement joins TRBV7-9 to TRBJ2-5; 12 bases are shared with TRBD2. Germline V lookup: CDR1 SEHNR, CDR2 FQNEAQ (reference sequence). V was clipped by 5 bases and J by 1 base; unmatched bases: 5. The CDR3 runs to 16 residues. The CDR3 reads CASSVLAGGSQETQYF. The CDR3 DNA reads TGTGCCAGCAGCGTACTAGCGGGAGGATCCCAAGAGACCCAGTACTTC.

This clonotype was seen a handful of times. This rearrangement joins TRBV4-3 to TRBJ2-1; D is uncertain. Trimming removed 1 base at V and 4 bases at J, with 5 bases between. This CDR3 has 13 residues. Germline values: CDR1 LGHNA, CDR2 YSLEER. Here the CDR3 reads CASSQGYYNEQFF. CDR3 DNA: TGCGCCAGCAGCCAAGGCTATTACAATGAGCAGTTCTTC.

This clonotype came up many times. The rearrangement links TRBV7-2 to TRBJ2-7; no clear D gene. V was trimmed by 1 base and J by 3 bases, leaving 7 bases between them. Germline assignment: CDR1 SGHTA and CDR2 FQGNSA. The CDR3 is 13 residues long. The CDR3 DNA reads TGTGCCAGCAGCTTAGTAGGGATCTACGAGCAGTACTTC. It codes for CASSLVGIYEQYF.

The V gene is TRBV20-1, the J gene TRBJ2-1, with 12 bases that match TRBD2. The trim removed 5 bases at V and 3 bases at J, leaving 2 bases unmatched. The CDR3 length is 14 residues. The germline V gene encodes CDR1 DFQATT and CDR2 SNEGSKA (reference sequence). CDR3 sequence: CSASGLAGYNEQFF. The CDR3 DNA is TGCAGTGCTTCGGGACTAGCGGGCTACAATGAGCAGTTCTTC.

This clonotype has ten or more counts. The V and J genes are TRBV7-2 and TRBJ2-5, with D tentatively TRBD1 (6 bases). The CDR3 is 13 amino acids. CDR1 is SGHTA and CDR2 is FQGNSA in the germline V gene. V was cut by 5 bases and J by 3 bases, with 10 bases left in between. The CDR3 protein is CASSPGQKETQYF. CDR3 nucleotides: TGTGCCAGCAGCCCAGGACAGAAAGAGACCCAGTACTTC. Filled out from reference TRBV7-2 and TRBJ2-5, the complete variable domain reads GAGVSQSPSNKVTEKGKDVELRCDPISGHTALYWYRQSLGQGLEFLIYFQGNSAPDKSGLPSDRFSAERTGGSVSTLTIQRTQQEDSAVYLCASSPGQKETQYFGPGTRLLVL.

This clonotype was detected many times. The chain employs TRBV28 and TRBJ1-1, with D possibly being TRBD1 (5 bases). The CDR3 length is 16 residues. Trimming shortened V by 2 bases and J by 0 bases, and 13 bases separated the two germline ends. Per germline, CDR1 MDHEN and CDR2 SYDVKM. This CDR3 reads CASSLGVAGMNTEAFF. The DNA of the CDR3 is TGTGCCAGCAGTTTAGGGGTAGCAGGGATGAACACTGAAGCTTTCTTT.